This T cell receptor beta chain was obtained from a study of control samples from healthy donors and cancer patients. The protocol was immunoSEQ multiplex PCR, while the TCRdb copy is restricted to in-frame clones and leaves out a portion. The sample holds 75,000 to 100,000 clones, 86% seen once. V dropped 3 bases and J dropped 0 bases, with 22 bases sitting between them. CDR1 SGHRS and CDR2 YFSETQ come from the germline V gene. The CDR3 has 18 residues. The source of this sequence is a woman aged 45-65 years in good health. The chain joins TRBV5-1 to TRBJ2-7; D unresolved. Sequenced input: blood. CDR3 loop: CASSWPPLKDGYSYEQYF. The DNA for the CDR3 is TGCGCCAGCAGCTGGCCCCCCCTTAAGGACGGGTACTCCTACGAGCAGTACTTC.